Below, one TCR beta chain is given with its context. Its antigen remains unidentified. The source of the sample is a study of shared clonotypes between healthy human individuals. Study observations and caveats: Some clonotypes were shared by all four sorted-subset donors, while others were not shared. The non-shared ones had lower generation probabilities than the shared ones. Donors were few, which limited the genetic and exposure-history diversity represented. Naive CD4 clonotypes were shared across a handful of donors at 4% to 5%.

V lost 1 base and J lost 2; bases outside the gene matches: 5. The length of the CDR3 is 17 residues. Germline CDR1 is MGHRA and CDR2 is YSYEKL. Generated by immunoSEQ multiplex PCR, the TCRdb table keeps only in-frame clones and is missing some. Among about 1.1 million clones listed, around three quarters were seen once. This TCR was sampled from a man younger than 35 in good health. Some clones in this sample may be carry-over from other donors' samples. Sequencing was done on a sample of memory CD4+ T cells from PBMCs. Specified subset: CD45RA-negative fraction. The chain couples TRBV4-1 to TRBJ2-3; 11 bases are shared with TRBD2. CDR3: CASSQVLAGGATDTQYF. The CDR3 nucleotides are TGCGCCAGCAGCCAAGTGTTAGCGGGAGGGGCCACAGATACGCAGTATTTT.